The rows below give T cell receptor beta chains drawn from one sample of a study of blood T cell repertoires in COVID-19. The table came from immunoSEQ multiplex PCR; TCRdb's copy has only in-frame clones and leaves some out. Here the sample spans about 400,000 clones, 70% to 90% being singletons. The sample comprised peripheral blood. Receptors originate from a human donor in a cohort sampled during active COVID-19. The CDR3 runs from the conserved cysteine through the conserved F or W. D genes are given only for firm matches. Clone size is given for some rows only: seen once, a few or many times, or a class if the clone is expanded.

j_call v_call clone_size d_call cdr3_length cdr3_nt cdr3_aa
TRBJ1-2 TRBV5-1 - - 14 TGCGCCAGCAGCAGGGAGGGGAGAAACTATGGCTACACCTTC CASSREGRNYGYTF
TRBJ2-7 TRBV9 - - 19 TGTGCCAGCAGCCCGGACCTGGACAGGACTGATACTAGCCCCTACGAGCAGTACTTC CASSPDLDRTDTSPYEQYF
TRBJ2-5 TRBV3-1/TRBV3-2 - TRBD2 17 TGTGCCAGCAGCCGTCCCCCTTCTACCGGGGGGACAGAGACCCAGTACTTC CASSRPPSTGGTETQYF
TRBJ2-7 TRBV2 - TRBD1 14 TGTGCCAGCAGCCGGGACAGGGAGGCCTACGAGCAGTACTTC CASSRDREAYEQYF
TRBJ2-7 TRBV28 few TRBD2 18 TGTGCCAGCAGTTTCCTGAGGACTAGCGGGAGCAGCAACTACGAGCAGTACTTC CASSFLRTSGSSNYEQYF
TRBJ2-5 TRBV5-1 - TRBD2 18 TGCGCCAGCAGCTGGGCCGGAGATGCTAGCGGGGGTGGAAAGACCCAGTACTTC CASSWAGDASGGGKTQYF
TRBJ1-1 TRBV28 - - 14 TGTGCCAGCAGCTCCGGCGGGGGGAACACTGAAGCTTTCTTT CASSSGGGNTEAFF
TRBJ2-2 TRBV30 - - 13 TGTGCCTGGGGATGGAGGGCCGACGGGGAGCTGTTTTTT CAWGWRADGELFF
TRBJ1-5 TRBV28 - TRBD1 19 TGTGCCAGCAGTTTACTGGGATGGGAGACAGGGGATTTCAATCAGCCCCAGCATTTT CASSLLGWETGDFNQPQHF
TRBJ1-3 TRBV6-5 - TRBD1 15 TGTGCCAGCAAACCCACAGGGGGGTCTGGAAACACCATATATTTT CASKPTGGSGNTIYF
TRBJ2-1 TRBV10-3 - TRBD2 18 TGTGCCATCCGGGGTAGCGGGGGTACCGAACACTCCTACAATGAGCAGTTCTTC CAIRGSGGTEHSYNEQFF
TRBJ2-1 TRBV13 - TRBD1 16 TGTGCCAGCAGCTTAGAAGAGGGACAGCCATGGAATGAGCAGTTCTTC CASSLEEGQPWNEQFF
TRBJ2-2 TRBV28 - TRBD2 16 TGTGCCAGCAGTTTGTACGGGCTAGCGGGAGCCGGGGAGCTGTTTTTT CASSLYGLAGAGELFF
TRBJ1-3 TRBV2 - TRBD1 16 TGTGCCAGCAGCCGATGGACAGGAAACTCTGGAAACACCATATATTTT CASSRWTGNSGNTIYF
TRBJ2-3 TRBV6-1 - TRBD2 15 TGTGCCAGCAGTGAAGCGGGCGGGGGGGCAGATACGCAGTATTTT CASSEAGGGADTQYF
TRBJ1-2 TRBV9 - - 15 TGTGCCAGCAGCGTCCAAGCAGGCCCGGTCTATGGCTACACCTTC CASSVQAGPVYGYTF
TRBJ2-4 TRBV11-2 - TRBD2 15 TGTGCCAGCAGCCCGGGACTAGCGGCAATCAACATTCAGTACTTC CASSPGLAAINIQYF
TRBJ1-6 TRBV7-2 - - 15 TGTGCCAGCAGCTTAGGGGGGGGTAGGGATTCACCCCTCCACTTT CASSLGGGRDSPLHF
TRBJ2-4 TRBV6-5 - - 15 TGTGCCAGCAGCGGTACAGAGTTAGCCAAAAACATTCAGTACTTC CASSGTELAKNIQYF
TRBJ1-1 TRBV11-2 - - 16 TGTGCCAGCAGCCGCGGACAAGGGGGAATGAACACTGAAGCTTTCTTT CASSRGQGGMNTEAFF
TRBJ2-4 TRBV28 - - 14 TGTGCCAGCCTTCCCCGGGGAGCCAAAAACATTCAGTACTTC CASLPRGAKNIQYF
TRBJ2-5 TRBV29-1 - TRBD2 16 TGCAGCGTTGAATATACTAGCGGGATCCCCCCAGAGACCCAGTACTTC CSVEYTSGIPPETQYF
TRBJ2-5 TRBV4-2 - - 17 TGTGCCAGCAGCCAAGACCCGTTATACGGGGACTCGAAGACCCAGTACTTC CASSQDPLYGDSKTQYF
TRBJ2-7 TRBV7-8 - TRBD1 15 TGTGCCAGCAGCTTACTCACAGGGGTTTCCTACGAGCAGTACTTC CASSLLTGVSYEQYF
TRBJ1-2 TRBV2 few TRBD1 19 TGTGCCATCTCAACTTTGGGAGGGAGACAGGGGGCGCCGGGCTATGGCTACACCTTC CAISTLGGRQGAPGYGYTF
TRBJ1-2 TRBV7-9 - - 15 TGTGCCAGCAGCCGAACATGGGGGGAAGGCTATGGCTACACCTTC CASSRTWGEGYGYTF
TRBJ2-5 TRBV5-1 once TRBD2 15 TGCGCCAGCAGCTTGGCCATAGCGGGAGGTGAGACCCAGTACTTC CASSLAIAGGETQYF
TRBJ2-1 TRBV19 - - 15 TGTGCCAGTAGTAGAGGTGAGCCCACCTACAATGAGCAGTTCTTC CASSRGEPTYNEQFF
TRBJ2-7 TRBV28 - TRBD1 13 TGTGCCAGCAGTTTACAGGACAGGGGCCTCGCACGCTTC CASSLQDRGLARF
TRBJ2-3 TRBV27 - TRBD2 19 TGTGCCAGCAGCCCACTGTGGCTAGCGGGAGGAGGGGGCACAGATACGCAGTATTTT CASSPLWLAGGGGTDTQYF
TRBJ1-2 TRBV2 few - 13 TGTGCCAGCATCGTCGGGGGAAGGTCGGGCTACACCTTC CASIVGGRSGYTF
TRBJ2-3 TRBV7-8 - TRBD2 16 TGTGCCAGCAGCTCTTCGGGACTAGCGGGGACAGATACGCAGTATTTT CASSSSGLAGTDTQYF
TRBJ1-1 TRBV30 - - 15 TGTGCCTGGAGTCGCCCCTCGACAGGGAACACTGAAGCTTTCTTT CAWSRPSTGNTEAFF
TRBJ2-7 TRBV3-1/TRBV3-2 - - 15 TGTGCCAGCAGCCAAGGAGTTACCGGCTCCTACGAGCAGTACTTC CASSQGVTGSYEQYF
TRBJ2-1 TRBV29-1 - TRBD2 16 TGCAGCGTTGAATCCAGGACTAGCGGGGGGTCCAATGAGCAGTTCTTC CSVESRTSGGSNEQFF